This T cell receptor beta chain is drawn from a study of cytomegalovirus exposure and HLA in healthy donors. Study results and limitations: Later analysis showed most CMV-associated TCR beta chains appearing HLA-restricted. A later analysis found common viral pathogens apparently linked to several of the most significant clusters.

Per the germline V gene, CDR1 is MNHEY and CDR2 is SVGAGI. Trimming stripped 4 bases from V and 4 bases from J, with 10 bases between. This CDR3 region has 14 residues. Primers included in the PCR were 60 Vbeta and 13 Jbeta primers. How the authors handled the data: Approximately 83 million unique TCR beta chains, roughly 10 million shared, were counted in a later analysis. Clones were read by immunoSEQ multiplex PCR, and TCRdb kept only the in-frame ones, dropping some. Clone size and the V and J calls come from that table; the DNA yielded D and trimming. The sample has about 250,000 clones, around 83% seen once. Details on this clone: Its antigen is still unknown.

Healthy bone marrow donors made up the cohort. This clonotype was obtained from a girl aged 2 to 10 in good health and CMV-seronegative. The sample consisted of PBMCs. J is TRBJ2-2 and V is TRBV6-5; D unclear. CDR3 loop: CASSLQGGTGELFF. CDR3 DNA: TGTGCCAGCAGTTTACAAGGCGGCACCGGGGAGCTGTTTTTT.